A single sample gave rise to the 5 T cell receptor beta chains below, sequenced in a study of blood T cells in healthy people across ages. Through a sample-barcoded 5' primer and a J-beta primer mix, a second PCR was run for roughly 6 to 12 cycles. In TCRdb, the 5' RACE reads were re-called with MiXCR into one record per CDR3 protein. Here the sample spans more than 1 million distinct CDR3 sequences, under 55% being singletons. Sequencing was performed on blood. The receptors derive from a woman aged 60-75 years in good health.

The gene calls are TRBV2 and TRBJ2-1; D is uncertain. The J call may be mistaken, given a closer DNA end match to TRBJ2-7. Germline V gives CDR1 SNHLY, CDR2 FYNNEI. This CDR3 comprises 14 residues. CDR3 sequence: CASSIYEAGDEQYF. The CDR3, as DNA: TGTGCCAGCAGCATCTATGAGGCCGGCGATGAGCAGTACTTC.

The chain employs TRBV20-1 and TRBJ2-5, with 11 nucleotides matching TRBD2. CDR1 DFQATT and CDR2 SNEGSKA come from the germline V gene (reference sequence). V lost 1 base, J lost 3 bases, and 4 bases stayed unmatched. The CDR3 loop spans 15 amino acids. The CDR3 coding sequence is TGCAGTGCTAGAGGTAGCGGGAGGGCCGAAGAGACCCAGTACTTC. This encodes CSARGSGRAEETQYF.

The chain links TRBV5-1 to TRBJ2-3, with TRBD2 identical over 12 bases. CDR3 length: 17 amino acids. V lost 0 bases to trimming and J lost 5 bases; unmatched junction nucleotides: 7. CDR1 is SGHRS, CDR2 YFSETQ, per germline. DNA for the CDR3: TGCGCCAGCAGCTTGGCCGCTAGCGGGAGGGCCATAGATACGCAGTATTTT. Its translation is CASSLAASGRAIDTQYF.

The chain couples TRBV7-3 to TRBJ2-1; 9 bases are a match to TRBD2. The germline gives CDR1 SGHTA, CDR2 FQGTGA. This CDR3 is 16 amino acids long. V was pared by 6 bases and J by 10 bases, with 16 bases of the junction left unmatched. The CDR3: CASSKTWLAGEREQFF. The DNA of the CDR3 is TGTGCCAGCAGTAAAACTTGGTTAGCGGGAGAACGGGAGCAGTTCTTC.

This clonotype was seen more than once but under ten times. This sequence joins TRBV20-1 and TRBJ2-1; the match to TRBD2 covers 10 bases. The junction had 16 bases not matched to a gene; V was cut back by 5 bases and J by 0 bases. CDR3 length equals 19 residues. CDR1 and CDR2 from the germline V gene are DFQATT and SNEGSKA (reference sequence). The CDR3 sequence: CSAATPGVAGGRSYNEQFF. The CDR3 DNA reads TGCAGTGCTGCAACCCCTGGAGTAGCGGGAGGACGCTCCTACAATGAGCAGTTCTTC.